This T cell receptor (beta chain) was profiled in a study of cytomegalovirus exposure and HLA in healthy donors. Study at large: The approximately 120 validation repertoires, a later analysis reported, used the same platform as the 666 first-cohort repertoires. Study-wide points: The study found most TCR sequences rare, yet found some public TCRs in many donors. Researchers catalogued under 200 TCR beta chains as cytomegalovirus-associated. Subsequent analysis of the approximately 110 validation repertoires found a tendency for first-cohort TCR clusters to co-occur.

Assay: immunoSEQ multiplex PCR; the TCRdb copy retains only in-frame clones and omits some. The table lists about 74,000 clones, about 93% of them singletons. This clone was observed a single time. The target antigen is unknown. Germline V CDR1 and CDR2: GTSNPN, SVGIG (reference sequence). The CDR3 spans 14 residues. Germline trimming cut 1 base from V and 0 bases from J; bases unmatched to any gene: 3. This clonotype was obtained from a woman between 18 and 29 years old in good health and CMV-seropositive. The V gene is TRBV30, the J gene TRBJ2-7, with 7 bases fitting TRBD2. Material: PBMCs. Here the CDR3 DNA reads TGTGCCTGGAGTGGGGTAGCGGGCTCCTACGAGCAGTACTTC. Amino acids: CAWSGVAGSYEQYF.